A single TCR beta chain is shown here with its context. This clone's antigen is unknown. In total, 600 or so healthy bone marrow donors made up the cohort. Cohort members were all nominally healthy when sampled, although unrecorded immune exposures were likely present. The donor tested CMV seropositive and was one of the 289 seropositive cohort members. A peripheral blood sample was provided by each donor, and peripheral blood mononuclear cells were used for TCR beta sequencing. The Qiagen DNeasy Blood Extraction Kit was used to extract genomic DNA from the blood cell samples. The data were taken from a study of cytomegalovirus exposure and HLA in healthy donors (dated by TCRdb to between 2016 and 2019). With regard to the full study: An earlier analysis of roughly 570 of the donors reported 276 Gb of sequence data and 117 million unique TCR beta sequences obtained from about 170 million T cells. Approximately 300 gigabases of sequencing data and around 80 million unique TCR sequences made up an early release that covered around 640 HLA-typed donors. Among the roughly 400 genotyped donors, around 79% belonged to the genetic ancestry cluster associated with self-reported Caucasian donors. The study aimed to test whether cataloging public T cell receptors could reveal signatures of past pathogen exposure. Using immunosequencing, the study profiled T cell repertoires from roughly 650 subjects and related those repertoires to cytomegalovirus serostatus. A separate validation cohort of over 95 different subjects was used in addition to the roughly 700-subject first cohort. To predict cytomegalovirus infection status, the study combined high-throughput TCR immunosequencing, statistical association of individual TCRs with disease status, and machine learning. In a later analysis, previously published TCR beta repertoires from several hundred donors were re-analyzed and high-resolution HLA genotyping was added so that TCR occurrence patterns could be studied. Rather than drawing on any new phenotypic data, the later analysis identified candidate immune exposures from TCR beta sequences and the way those sequences occurred across donors. To decide whether each TCR beta V gene segment behaved as functional or pseudogenic, an earlier analysis of approximately 600 of the donors relied on high-throughput TCR beta sequencing. Donor age, sex, ethnicity and CMV serostatus were compiled together with the repertoire data. A later genetic analysis took genome-wide SNP genotypes for about 55% of the roughly 700 donors and used that subset as a discovery cohort. Every repertoire in the discovery cohort had been generated on one and the same sequencing platform. Both class I and class II loci were covered by HLA typing, at four-digit resolution. Typing coverage differed by locus: A, B, C, DRB1 and DQB1 were typed in roughly 620-630 donors, DQA1 in 522, DPA1 in some 570, and DPB1 in just under 490. A handful of DR-DQ haplotypes were handled as single units for association and clustering because linkage in the cohort was strong. Among about 360 genotyped donors of the cohort, an average of approximately 240,000 unique TCR beta nucleotide sequences were sequenced per donor, 15% to 20% of them non-productive. Summary of the overall study and its limitations: CMV serostatus was the only immune exposure information available for the cohort. V-gene and J-gene trimming of TCR beta chains was associated with a missense DCLRE1C variant in a later genetic analysis, and the association was replicated in an independent cohort. While some public TCRs were present in many individuals, most TCR sequences turned up only very rarely across donors. A later analysis reported that several top co-occurrence clusters appeared linked to parvovirus B19, influenza, CMV and Epstein-Barr virus. Sequencing depth was assumed to be roughly uniform across donors in the presence/absence analyses, though that assumption may not hold. The study listed 150 to 200 TCR beta chains as associated with cytomegalovirus. The earlier analysis of some 540 of the donors excluded approximately 17 rarely observed V segments, including chromosome 9 orphons, because counts were too low. Linkage disequilibrium might explain the correlated functional status among segregating V segments, but an unknown experimental factor could not be ruled out. A group of highly shared sequence variants was considered likely to be a technical artifact of the sequencing pipeline. In a later analysis, TCR association rates were found to vary across HLA loci, with the most associated TCRs seen for DRB1 alleles and the fewest for HLA-C alleles. In vitro tests confirmed that a few of the cytomegalovirus-associated TCR beta chains recognize cytomegalovirus antigens. In a later genetic analysis, fewer N-insertions in productive TCRs were reported among donors in an Asian-associated ancestry cluster than the roughly 700-donor mean. In this cohort, only TCR beta chains were sequenced, and detectable features were limited by the absence of alpha or paired-chain data. In a later analysis, 16,951 TCR beta sequences were associated with specific HLA alleles at a false discovery rate of 0.05. Because the 87-base-pair reads could not distinguish some IMGT-functional V segments, including TRBV6-2 and TRBV6-3, those segments were excluded. In an earlier analysis of about 600 of the donors, most TCR beta V segments appeared in productive rearrangements about 87% or about 30% of the time, broadly matching IMGT annotations. The classifier was reported to diagnose cytomegalovirus status with high specificity and sensitivity in both the original cohort and the validation cohort. When HLA alleles, especially DR and DQ, strongly co-occurred, TCR associations were difficult to assign to individual alleles. A further reported finding was that TCR beta sequences accurately predicted the HLA-A and HLA-B alleles for most subjects in the first cohort. In a later analysis, HLA-associated TCR beta chains showed more clonal expansion and lower generation probabilities than non-associated chains that were equally common. It was suggested by the authors that the approach could potentially be generalized to other disease states and immunological phenotypes. According to a later analysis, most CMV-associated TCR beta chains appeared to be HLA-restricted, and the HLA associations seemed to be driven largely by CMV exposure. Because HLA typing was unavailable for some donors at each locus, only the typed subset was used in association tests.

Library method: the immunoSEQ multiplex PCR assay. For the multiplex PCR, a mixture combining 60 forward primers for TCR Vbeta segments and 13 reverse primers for TCR Jbeta segments was used. Amplification of the CDR3 region of rearranged TCR beta genes was performed with a multiplex PCR assay on genomic DNA. The amplified TCR beta libraries were sequenced on the Illumina HiSeq System as 87-base-pair reads. On the study's bioinformatics: Across the 700 or so repertoires, a later analysis counted tens of millions of unique TCR beta chains, 8.5 million to 12 million of which were shared by at least two donors. Raw reads were error-corrected and collapsed into unique sequences with a nearest-neighbor algorithm that merged closely related sequences to remove PCR and sequencing errors. CDR3 sequences were aligned to IMGT reference sequences to assign V, D and J gene segments. For a sequence to be retained, a match of at least six nucleotides to both a V gene segment and a J gene segment was required. A rearrangement was called productive if the CDR3 had no stop codons and remained in frame with V and J, and every other rearrangement was called non-productive. Following IMGT convention, CDR3 was defined as the stretch from the second conserved V-encoded cysteine up to the conserved J-encoded phenylalanine. In an earlier analysis of more than 550 of the donors, sequences lacking an unambiguous match to a single V gene segment were excluded. An earlier analysis of fewer than 750 of the donors classified V segments as functional when productive rearrangements were above 56.7% and as segregating when the standard deviation between donors was above 5%. A statistical classification framework was built to diagnose cytomegalovirus status from the catalog of TCR beta chain sequences. A later analysis assigned V and J genes by comparing TCR nucleotide sequences with IMGT/GENE-DB human TR gene sequences. Using the TCRdist pipeline, a later analysis assigned CDR3 sequences along with most-parsimonious VDJ recombination scenarios. A later analysis defined each TCR beta chain by its CDR3 amino acid sequence plus V-gene family, and excluded reads lacking a unique V-gene family. To address suspected cross-contamination and a sequencing artifact, a later analysis removed 450 to 700 highly shared, low-generation-probability nucleotide sequences. For each public chain, a later analysis derived a clonal expansion index from normalized ranks of inferred template counts within each repertoire. In a later analysis, generation probabilities were computed using a VDJ recombination model fitted to out-of-frame rearrangements, and the results were checked against IGoR. A later analysis scored TCR-TCR, TCR-HLA and TCR-CMV co-occurrence with hypergeometric tests, applying a repertoire-size bias correction to TCR pairs. A later analysis estimated false discovery rates by permuting HLA or CMV assignments 20 times. In a later analysis, co-occurring TCRs were grouped using DBSCAN, and TCRdist sequence similarity was added for clustering within HLA-allele-positive subsets. Repertoires with fewer than 30,000 or more than 120,000 public chains were left out of co-occurrence clustering, as were about 5 repertoires with anomalous nucleotide sharing. TCRdb's version of the immuneACCESS table is confined to in-frame rearrangements and falls short of the full clone set. An unresolved V gene accounts for under half of the shortfall where checked; the remainder is of unknown origin. V and J calls plus clone size are reproduced from that table; the DNA served to infer D and trimming. This sample's table contains around 190,000 clones. The ten most abundant clones make up 0.75% to 1% of the sample.

CDR1 and CDR2 are drawn from the germline V gene: KGHSH, LQKENI. The germline ends are 7 bases apart after V is trimmed by 1 base and J by 7 bases. The CDR3 has 12 amino acids, counting the end cysteine and phenylalanine. The CDR3 DNA has 36 bases and is translated from base 1. The chain employs TRBV18 and TRBJ1-2; TRBD1 is possibly the D segment (5 matching bases). The TCR originated in a woman in her twenties or thirties in good health and CMV-seropositive. The sample comprised PBMCs. The CDR3 region: CASSPQGLGYTF. The DNA is as follows: TGTGCCAGCTCACCACAGGGACTTGGCTACACCTTC.